Reported below is one T cell receptor beta chain. Sequenced by immunoSEQ multiplex PCR; TCRdb stores in-frame clones only, minus some. Seen here are approximately 350,000 clones, less than 90% observed once, and the top ten hold 7% to 7.5%. The sample belongs to a study of blood T cell repertoires in COVID-19. Background on the study: Acute and convalescent COVID-19 specimens originated in the United States, Italy and Spain.

The germline gives CDR1 LNHDA, CDR2 SQIVND (reference sequence). The V and J ends lost 5 bases and 2 bases, in that order; junction bases with no gene match: 8. The CDR3 has 16 amino acids. One Seattle source followed patients from active infection through their disease course. The chain employs TRBV19 and TRBJ1-5, with 8 bases lining up with TRBD1. The source is a woman in her sixties with COVID-19, enrolled during active disease. Sequences were obtained from peripheral blood. The CDR3 region is CASSAPDRGGNQPQHF. The DNA for the CDR3 is TGTGCCAGTAGTGCCCCCGACAGGGGTGGCAATCAGCCCCAGCATTTT.